These T cell receptor beta chains were read from a single sample in a study of long-term antiretroviral therapy in people with HIV. The method was immunoSEQ multiplex PCR; TCRdb's version includes in-frame clones alone and lacks a portion of them. The sample includes about 30,000 clones, 93% of them seen just once. The sequencing used unsorted PBMCs, collected less than 6.8 years after starting antiretroviral therapy. The source of these receptors is a woman in her forties with HIV. Each CDR3 is given with its conserved first and last residue. D genes are given only for firm matches. The listing skips clone size in some rows; elsewhere it reads once, few, many or a size class.

TRBV2	TRBD2	TRBJ2-3	.	CASTPVAGSTDTQYF	TGTGCCAGCACCCCCGTAGCGGGGTCCACAGATACGCAGTATTTT
TRBV11-2	.	TRBJ1-1	.	CATADRNMNTEAFF	TGTGCCACGGCGGACAGAAATATGAACACTGAAGCTTTCTTT
TRBV5-1	TRBD1	TRBJ2-2	.	CASSWTGDANTGELFF	TGCGCCAGCAGCTGGACAGGGGACGCGAACACCGGGGAGCTGTTTTTT
TRBV5-1	TRBD1	TRBJ1-2	.	CASQGAYGYTF	TGCGCCAGTCAGGGGGCCTATGGCTACACCTTC
TRBV18	.	TRBJ2-1	.	CASSPNPGRNNNEQFF	TGTGCCAGCTCACCGAATCCGGGACGGAATAACAATGAGCAGTTCTTC
TRBV7-9	TRBD1	TRBJ1-4	.	CASSSLGTGHEKLFF	TGTGCCAGCAGCTCCCTCGGGACAGGTCACGAAAAACTGTTTTTT
TRBV10-1	.	TRBJ1-2	.	CASSGASPSFNYGYTF	TGCGCCAGCAGTGGGGCTAGCCCCTCTTTTAACTATGGCTACACCTTC
TRBV7-2	.	TRBJ2-1	.	CASSPGGTAYNEQFF	TGTGCCAGCAGCCCAGGAGGGACGGCTTACAATGAGCAGTTCTTC
TRBV18	.	TRBJ2-7	few	CASSPSDEQYF	TGTGCCAGCTCACCATCGGACGAGCAGTACTTC
TRBV30	.	TRBJ1-2	.	CAWSVGRTNGYTF	TGTGCCTGGAGTGTGGGCCGTACGAATGGCTACACCTTC